The clone carrying this T cell receptor (beta chain) was observed a handful of times. Its antigen is not known. The same CDR3 also results from other DNA sequences found in this sample. Assay: immunoSEQ multiplex PCR; the TCRdb copy retains only in-frame clones and omits some. This sample has approximately 2.3 million clones, with more than 80% found just once. These data originate in a study of shared clonotypes between healthy human individuals. A CD45RA+ naive subset and a CD45RA-negative memory subset were split from CD4+ cells. The study's findings and limits: Sampling covered nothing but blood. Tissue TCR repertoires likely differ from those found in blood. What naive subsets generally showed was a larger estimated richness than memory subsets showed.

This TCR came from a man between 18 and 29 years old in good health. Some clones in this sample may be carry-over from other donors' samples. The specimen was naive CD4+ T cells from PBMCs. Subset described: CD45RA+ positively selected.

The CDR3 loop reads CAWRTSGNTGELFF. In nucleotides, the CDR3 is TGTGCCTGGAGGACTAGCGGGAACACCGGGGAGCTGTTTTTT. The chain is built from TRBV30 and TRBJ2-2; 9 nucleotides agree with TRBD2. The CDR3 loop spans 14 amino acids. V lost 3 bases, J lost 1 base, and 0 bases stayed unmatched. Germline CDR1 reads GTSNPN; CDR2 reads SVGIG (reference sequence).